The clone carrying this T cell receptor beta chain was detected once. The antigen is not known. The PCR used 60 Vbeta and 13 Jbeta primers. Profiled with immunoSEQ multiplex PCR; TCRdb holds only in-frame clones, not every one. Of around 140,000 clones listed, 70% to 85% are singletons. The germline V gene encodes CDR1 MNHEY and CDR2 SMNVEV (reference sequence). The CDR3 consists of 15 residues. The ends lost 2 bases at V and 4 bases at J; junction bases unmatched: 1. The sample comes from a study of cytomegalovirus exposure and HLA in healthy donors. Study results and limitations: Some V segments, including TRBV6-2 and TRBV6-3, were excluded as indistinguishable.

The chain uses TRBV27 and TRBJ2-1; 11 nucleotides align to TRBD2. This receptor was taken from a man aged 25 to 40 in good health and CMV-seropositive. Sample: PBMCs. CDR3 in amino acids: CASSLIAGGYNEQFF. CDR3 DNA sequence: TGTGCCAGCAGTTTAATAGCGGGGGGGTACAATGAGCAGTTCTTC.